The 13 T cell receptor beta chains below were found in one sample sequenced in a study of blood T cell repertoires in COVID-19. Only in-frame clones appear in the TCRdb table, and some are missing; sequencing was by immunoSEQ multiplex PCR. This sample carries approximately 100,000 clones, 75% to 85% of them seen once, and the ten largest clones take around a quarter. The sample taken for sequencing was peripheral blood. These receptors were taken from a man aged 65 to 85 with acute or convalescent COVID-19.

The chain recombines TRBV29-1 with TRBJ2-3; the D gene is possibly TRBD1 (5 bases). The CDR3 covers 12 residues. Per germline, CDR1 SQVTM and CDR2 ANQGSEA. Trimming stripped 5 bases from V and 3 bases from J, with 9 bases between. The DNA of the CDR3 is TGCAGCGTTACCCAGGGAACAGATACGCAGTATTTT. It yields the protein CSVTQGTDTQYF.

This clone was detected a few times. The CDR3 loop reads CASSQEGQGGELFF. As DNA, the CDR3 is TGCGCCAGCAGCCAAGAGGGTCAGGGGGGGGAGCTGTTTTTT. V usage is TRBV4-1 and J usage is TRBJ2-2, with D possibly TRBD1 on 6 matching bases. V shed 0 bases and J shed 8 bases, with 10 bases lying between them. Germline V gene data show CDR1 as MGHRA and CDR2 as YSYEKL. This CDR3 contains 14 residues.

This clone was counted between two and nine times. The gene calls are TRBV28 and TRBJ1-5, with D uncertain. Looked up from germline, CDR1 is MDHEN and CDR2 is SYDVKM. The CDR3 runs to 12 residues. The ends were cut back, 4 bases at V and 7 bases at J, with 8 bases in the middle. The CDR3 nucleotides read TGTGCCAGCAGTTCGGGTAAACAGCCCCAGCATTTT. This translates into CASSSGKQPQHF.

This clone was recorded a few times. The rearrangement joins TRBV2 to TRBJ2-2; no definite D call. The CDR3 sequence is 13 residues long. The V end lost 7 bases, the J end lost 6 bases, and 12 bases lay between the germline ends. CDR1 and CDR2 (germline): SNHLY, FYNNEI. The CDR3, as DNA: TGTGCCAGCACGCGAGTCCCTTCCGGGGAGCTGTTTTTT. Protein: CASTRVPSGELFF.

In this sample, this clone turned up once. V is TRBV27 and J is TRBJ2-1; 8 bases match TRBD2. V trimming: 7 bases; J trimming: 9 bases; junction bases outside the gene matches: 20. CDR3 size: 17 residues. CDR1 MNHEY and CDR2 SMNVEV come from the germline V gene (reference sequence). CDR3 region: CASTPLGASGPTSEQFF. The CDR3 DNA is TGTGCCAGCACCCCCCTAGGGGCTAGCGGGCCAACAAGTGAGCAGTTCTTC.

The chain employs TRBV6-6 and TRBJ1-5; tentatively, D is TRBD1 (5 bases). The germline V gene has CDR1 MNHNY and CDR2 SVGAGI (reference sequence). This CDR3 contains 16 residues. With 0 bases removed from V and 4 bases from J, the gap between germline ends came to 13 bases. CDR3 sequence (DNA): TGTGCCAGCAGTTACTCGATGGACACAATGAATCAGCCCCAGCATTTT. Amino acids: CASSYSMDTMNQPQHF.

In its sample, this clone was seen once. This chain joins TRBV7-2 and TRBJ2-3; D perhaps matches TRBD2 (5 bases). The V end lost 8 bases, the J end lost 5 bases, and 17 bases lay between the germline ends. The CDR3 is 14 amino acids. Germline V gene sequence: CDR1 SGHTA, CDR2 FQGNSA. DNA of the CDR3: TGTGCCAGCCAAAGAGGGTATGGGGAAGATACGCAGTATTTT. As protein: CASQRGYGEDTQYF. Combining the CDR3 with reference TRBV7-2 and TRBJ2-3 gives the whole variable domain GAGVSQSPSNKVTEKGKDVELRCDPISGHTALYWYRQSLGQGLEFLIYFQGNSAPDKSGLPSDRFSAERTGGSVSTLTIQRTQQEDSAVYLCASQRGYGEDTQYFGPGTRLTVL.

This clone is judged medium-sized. This sequence joins TRBV7-9 and TRBJ1-2; 8 nucleotides align to TRBD1. V was pared by 5 bases and J by 6 bases, with 8 bases of the junction left unmatched. This CDR3 contains 14 residues. The germline V gene encodes CDR1 SEHNR and CDR2 FQNEAQ (reference sequence). CDR3 sequence: CASSDRGDGDGYTF. The CDR3 region has the DNA TGTGCCAGCAGCGACAGGGGAGATGGGGATGGCTACACCTTC.

The gene calls are TRBV29-1 and TRBJ1-5; D perhaps matches TRBD1 (5 bases). Trimming cost V 6 bases and J 0 bases, with 15 bases left between them. The CDR3 runs to 15 residues. The V gene's germline CDR1 is SQVTM and CDR2 ANQGSEA. CDR3 bases: TGCAGCGTGGCGGCGGACACAAATAGCAATCAGCCCCAGCATTTT. Its protein product is CSVAADTNSNQPQHF. The entire variable domain, with the rest obtained from reference TRBV29-1 and TRBJ1-5, is as follows: SAVISQKPSRDICQRGTSLTIQCQVDSQVTMMFWYRQQPGQSLTLIATANQGSEATYESGFVIDKFPISRPNLTFSTLTVSNMSPEDSSIYLCSVAADTNSNQPQHFGDGTRLSIL.

CDR3 coding DNA: TGTGCCTGGATTCCCCTTGACAGGGCTGGAAACACCATATATTTT. Its protein is CAWIPLDRAGNTIYF. The chain recombines TRBV30 with TRBJ1-3; 7 positions match TRBD1. This CDR3 is 15 amino acids long. Per germline, CDR1 GTSNPN and CDR2 SVGIG (reference sequence). After removal of 4 bases from V and 2 bases from J, the junction contained 8 bases not matched to a gene.

There are a few counts of this clone. The chain recombines TRBV7-2 with TRBJ2-2; TRBD2 agrees at 14 bases. The CDR3 loop spans 17 amino acids. Germline V lookup: CDR1 SGHTA, CDR2 FQGNSA. J gave up 4 bases and V 1 base, and 2 bases lay outside the gene matches. The CDR3 bases are TGTGCCAGCAGCTTAGTGGGGACTAGCGGGAGCACCGGGGAGCTGTTTTTT. Encoded protein: CASSLVGTSGSTGELFF. Full variable domain (rest looked up from reference TRBV7-2 and TRBJ2-2): GAGVSQSPSNKVTEKGKDVELRCDPISGHTALYWYRQSLGQGLEFLIYFQGNSAPDKSGLPSDRFSAERTGGSVSTLTIQRTQQEDSAVYLCASSLVGTSGSTGELFFGEGSRLTVL.

The chain is built from TRBV28 and TRBJ1-3, with 9 nucleotides matching TRBD1. Germline V gene data show CDR1 as MDHEN and CDR2 as SYDVKM. CDR3 length equals 16 residues. J gave up 2 bases and V 5 bases, and 7 bases lay outside the gene matches. Here the CDR3 reads CASSTPGTGTGNTIYF. In nucleotides, the CDR3 is TGTGCCAGCAGTACCCCCGGGACAGGGACTGGAAACACCATATATTTT.

The chain has TRBV28 and TRBJ2-3, with TRBD2 matching over 12 bases. CDR1 MDHEN and CDR2 SYDVKM come from the germline V gene. V gave up 6 bases and J gave up 0 bases; unmatched junction bases: 7. CDR3 length: 17 amino acids. The CDR3 loop is CASSFLGTSGSTDTQYF. The DNA of the CDR3 is TGTGCCAGCAGCTTCCTCGGGACTAGCGGGAGCACAGATACGCAGTATTTT.